A single sample is the source of the 9 T cell receptor beta chains below, sequenced in a study of T cells in Graves' hyperthyroidism and ophthalmopathy (dated by TCRdb to between 2018 and 2020). The library was produced with multiplex PCR. Sequencer: Illumina HiSeq 2000. Amplification of TCR beta CDR3 regions was carried out from RNA transcripts. The TCR CDR3 was subjected to a first round of RT-PCR using the HTBI primer set and the Qiagen OneStep RT-PCR kit. TCRdb trimmed public reads at Q25 via fastp, called clones via MiXCR and kept in-frame beta chains. Each entry merges the rows of one CDR3 protein and shows their most common DNA and genes. A total of 300,000 or so distinct CDR3 sequences appear in this sample, about 15% of them only once. The ten largest clones capture approximately 35% of the sample. The specimen sequenced was blood. The receptors stem from a man in his thirties or forties with Graves' hyperthyroidism.

V is TRBV5-8 and J is TRBJ2-7, with D uncertain. CDR1 SGHTS and CDR2 YDEGEE come from the germline V gene. Trimming stripped 0 bases from V and 0 bases from J, with 10 bases between. The CDR3 is 15 residues long. CDR3 loop: CASSLGTVSSYEQYF. The CDR3 DNA reads as TGTGCCAGCAGCTTGGGGACGGTAAGCTCCTACGAGCAGTACTTC.

This clonotype has ten or more counts. The rearrangement uses TRBV27 and TRBJ1-5; D call uncertain. CDR1 is MNHEY, CDR2 SMNVEV, per germline (reference sequence). V was cut by 2 bases and J by 0 bases, with 8 bases left in between. The CDR3 contains 15 residues. For the CDR3, the DNA is TGTGCCAGCAGTTTAGTGGGGAATAGCAATCAGCCCCAGCATTTT. Translated, it gives CASSLVGNSNQPQHF.

With regard to this clonotype: Being one base from a much bigger clone, this may be a read error. This CDR3 is missing its conserved last phenylalanine or tryptophan, likely due to a read error. The genes are TRBV6-2 or TRBV6-3 and TRBJ1-1, with TRBD1 identical over 7 bases. V shed 8 bases, J shed 6 bases, and the junction held 18 bases outside the gene matches. CDR1 and CDR2 (germline): MNHEY, SVGEGT. The CDR3 length is 16 residues. Written as DNA, the CDR3 is TGTGCCAGCGGCCCCCCTCGGAACAGGGGTGGCGCTGAAGCTTTCCTT. Its translation is CASGPPRNRGGAEAFL.

The J gene is TRBJ2-7, the V gene TRBV20-1; 13 bases line up with TRBD2. The length of the CDR3 is 14 residues. CDR1 DFQATT and CDR2 SNEGSKA come from the germline V gene (reference sequence). The J segment lost 6 bases and the V segment lost 5 bases, leaving 7 bases of the junction unmatched. CDR3 loop: CSALRTSGSFEQYF. The CDR3 DNA reads as TGCAGTGCTCTCAGGACTAGCGGGAGCTTCGAGCAGTACTTC.

This clonotype has at least ten counts. The chain carries TRBV7-2 and TRBJ2-7; 8 bases agree with TRBD2. Germline CDR1 SGHTA, CDR2 FQGNSA. The CDR3 length is 14 residues. Trimming took 5 bases from V and 2 from J; bases not matched to a gene: 5. CDR3 sequence: CASSLTSGTYEQYF. CDR3 DNA sequence: TGTGCCAGCAGCCTTACTAGCGGTACCTACGAGCAGTACTTC.

This clonotype was seen at least ten times. This chain links TRBV29-1 with TRBJ2-7, with 7 bases aligning to TRBD2. Trimming removed 4 bases from V and 0 bases from J; junction bases left unmatched: 3. Germline assignment: CDR1 SQVTM and CDR2 ANQGSEA. The CDR3 has 13 amino acids. This CDR3 is CSVVLASSYEQYF. The CDR3 DNA sequence: TGCAGCGTTGTACTAGCGAGCTCCTACGAGCAGTACTTC.

There are many counts of this clonotype. The CDR3 is CASEIGISTGELFF. CDR3 coding DNA: TGTGCCAGCGAAATCGGGATAAGCACCGGGGAGCTGTTTTTT. The J gene is TRBJ2-2, the V gene TRBV2, with a possible D match to TRBD2 (5 bases). Between the trimmed V and J ends, which lost 8 bases and 4 bases, there was a span of 14 bases. The germline V gene has CDR1 SNHLY and CDR2 FYNNEI. CDR3 length equals 14 residues. Complete variable domain (other parts from reference TRBV2 and TRBJ2-2): EPEVTQTPSHQVTQMGQEVILRCVPISNHLYFYWYRQILGQKVEFLVSFYNNEISEKSEIFDDQFSVERPDGSNFTLKIRSTKLEDSAMYFCASEIGISTGELFFGEGSRLTVL.

This clonotype was detected many times. This chain joins TRBV7-3 and TRBJ2-1; the match to TRBD2 covers 10 bases. Germline CDR1 is SGHTA and CDR2 is FQGTGA. With V trimmed by 5 bases and J by 8 bases, 3 bases remained unmatched. The CDR3 consists of 13 residues. Written as DNA, the CDR3 is TGTGCCAGCAGCGCTAGCGGGAGCGATGAGCAGTTCTTC. This encodes CASSASGSDEQFF.

The chain has TRBV30 and TRBJ1-2, with no clear D. The CDR3 runs 12 residues. Germline CDR1 GTSNPN, CDR2 SVGIG (reference sequence). V was trimmed by 2 bases and J by 8 bases, leaving 12 bases between them. The CDR3 region is CAWSPNNLGYTF. In DNA form, the CDR3 reads TGTGCCTGGAGTCCCAACAATCTGGGCTACACCTTC.